The present T cell receptor beta chain was sequenced within a study of TIL therapy for anti-PD-1-resistant metastatic lung cancer. V lost 3 bases and J 5 bases, leaving 11 bases between the germline ends. The CDR3 covers 14 residues. Germline V gives CDR1 MGHRA, CDR2 YSYEKL. Sequencing used immunoSEQ v3. Libraries were sequenced to 2 million to 2.5 million read pairs (survey) or roughly 4.5-6 million (deep). Clones were read by immunoSEQ multiplex PCR, and TCRdb kept only the in-frame ones, dropping some. In the table there are some 43,000 clones, 79% of which are singletons. Specified time point: pre-treatment sample, taken before nivolumab and TIL therapy.

The chain uses TRBV4-1 and TRBJ2-1; a possible D gene is TRBD2 (6 bases). The sequencing here drew on blood, taken at baseline. The receptor's source is an older man with non-small cell lung cancer. In DNA, the CDR3 is TGCGCCAGCAGCCACCCGGGACTGGACAATGAGCAGTTCTTC. Protein sequence: CASSHPGLDNEQFF.